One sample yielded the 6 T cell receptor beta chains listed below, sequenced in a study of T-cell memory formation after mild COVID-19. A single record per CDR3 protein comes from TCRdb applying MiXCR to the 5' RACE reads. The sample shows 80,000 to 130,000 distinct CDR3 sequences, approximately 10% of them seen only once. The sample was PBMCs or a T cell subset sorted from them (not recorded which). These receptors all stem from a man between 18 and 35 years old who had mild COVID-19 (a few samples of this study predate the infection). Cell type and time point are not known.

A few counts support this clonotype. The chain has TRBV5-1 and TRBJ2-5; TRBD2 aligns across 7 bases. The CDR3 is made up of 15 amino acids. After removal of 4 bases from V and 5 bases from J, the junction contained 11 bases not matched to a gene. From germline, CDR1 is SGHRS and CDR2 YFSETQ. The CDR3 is CASSLGETSTETQYF. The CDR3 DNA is TGCGCCAGCAGCCTAGGGGAGACTAGCACGGAGACCCAGTACTTC.

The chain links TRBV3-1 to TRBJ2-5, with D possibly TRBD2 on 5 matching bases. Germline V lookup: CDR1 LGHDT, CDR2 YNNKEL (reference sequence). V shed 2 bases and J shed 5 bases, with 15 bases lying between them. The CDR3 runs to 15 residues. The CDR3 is CASSQWGDHGETQYF. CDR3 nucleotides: TGTGCCAGCAGCCAATGGGGAGACCACGGGGAGACCCAGTACTTC.

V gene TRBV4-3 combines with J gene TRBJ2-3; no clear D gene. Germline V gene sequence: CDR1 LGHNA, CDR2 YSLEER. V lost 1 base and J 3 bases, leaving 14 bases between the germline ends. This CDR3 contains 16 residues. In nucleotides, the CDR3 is TGCGCCAGCAGCCAAGTCGGCAGTAGACCTACAGATACGCAGTATTTT. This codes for CASSQVGSRPTDTQYF.

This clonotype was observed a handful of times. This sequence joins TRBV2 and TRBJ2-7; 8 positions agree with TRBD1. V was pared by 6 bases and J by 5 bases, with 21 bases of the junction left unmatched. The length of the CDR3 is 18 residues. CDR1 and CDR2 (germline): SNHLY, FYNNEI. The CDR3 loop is CASSEPGGTGMGAHEQYF. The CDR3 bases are TGTGCCAGCAGCGAACCCGGAGGGACAGGAATGGGGGCCCACGAGCAGTACTTC. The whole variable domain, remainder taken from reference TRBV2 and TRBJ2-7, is EPEVTQTPSHQVTQMGQEVILRCVPISNHLYFYWYRQILGQKVEFLVSFYNNEISEKSEIFDDQFSVERPDGSNFTLKIRSTKLEDSAMYFCASSEPGGTGMGAHEQYFGPGTRLTVT.

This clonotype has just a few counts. The CDR3 bases are TGTGCCAGCAGTGAGCGGACAGGGATCTATGGCTACACCTTC. Its translation: CASSERTGIYGYTF. This chain joins TRBV2 and TRBJ1-2; 8 bases line up with TRBD1. The CDR3 totals 14 residues. J gave up 4 bases and V 3 bases, and 4 bases lay outside the gene matches. CDR1 SNHLY and CDR2 FYNNEI come from the germline V gene.

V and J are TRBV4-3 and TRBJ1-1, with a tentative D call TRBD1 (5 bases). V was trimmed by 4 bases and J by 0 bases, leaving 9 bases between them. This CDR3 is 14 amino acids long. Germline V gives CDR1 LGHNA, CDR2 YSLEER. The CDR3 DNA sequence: TGCGCCAGCAGCCCCTTGACAGTGAACACTGAAGCTTTCTTT. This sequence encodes CASSPLTVNTEAFF.